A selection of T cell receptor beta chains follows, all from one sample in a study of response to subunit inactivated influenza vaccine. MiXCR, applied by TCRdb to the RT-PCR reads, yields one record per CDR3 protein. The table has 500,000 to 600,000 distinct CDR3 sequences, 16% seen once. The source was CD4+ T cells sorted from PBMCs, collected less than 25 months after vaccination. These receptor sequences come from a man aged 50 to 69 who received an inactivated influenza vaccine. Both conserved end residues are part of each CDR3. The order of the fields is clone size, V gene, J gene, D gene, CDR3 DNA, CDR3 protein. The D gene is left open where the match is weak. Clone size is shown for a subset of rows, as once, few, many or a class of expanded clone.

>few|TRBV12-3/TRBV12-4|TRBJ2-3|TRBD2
TGTGCCGGGGGGACTAGCGTGGAAGATACGCAGTATTTT
CAGGTSVEDTQYF
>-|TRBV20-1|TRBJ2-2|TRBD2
TGCAGTGCTAGATATCGGGGGGTTAACACCGGGGAGCTGTTTTTT
CSARYRGVNTGELFF
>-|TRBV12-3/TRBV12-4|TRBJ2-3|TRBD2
TGTGCCAGCAGTCCGGGGGGGGCTATCACAGATACGCAGTATTTT
CASSPGGAITDTQYF
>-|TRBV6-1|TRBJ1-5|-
TGTGCCAGCAGGTCGGGGCGCCGGGGGAGCAATCAGCCCCAGCATTTT
CASRSGRRGSNQPQHF
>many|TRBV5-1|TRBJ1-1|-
TGCGCCAGCAGCCCCGGGGGGGACACTGAAGCTTTCTTT
CASSPGGDTEAFF
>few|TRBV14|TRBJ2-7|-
TGTGCCAGCAGCCAAGATATATGGGGAAGGGACTACGAGCAGTACTTC
CASSQDIWGRDYEQYF
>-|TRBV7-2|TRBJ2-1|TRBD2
TGTGCCAGCAGCTTGGGGACTAGAGAGGGGGAGCAGTTCTTC
CASSLGTREGEQFF
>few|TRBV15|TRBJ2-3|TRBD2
TGTGCCACCAGCAGCCTGAGGACTAGCGGGAGGGCCCCTACGCAGTATTTT
CATSSLRTSGRAPTQYF
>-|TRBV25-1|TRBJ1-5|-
TGTGCCAGCAGTGAATACGCTAGCAATCAGCCCCAGCATTTT
CASSEYASNQPQHF
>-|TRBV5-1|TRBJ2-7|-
TGCGCCAGCAGCTTGGATCCGGGCAGGGCCGATTACGAGCAGTACTTC
CASSLDPGRADYEQYF
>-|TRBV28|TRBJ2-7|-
TGTGCTGGTGGGATAGGGTACGAGCAGTACTTC
CAGGIGYEQYF
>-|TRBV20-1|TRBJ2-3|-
TGCAGTGCCCCGACCGGGGCAGATACGCAGTATTTT
CSAPTGADTQYF
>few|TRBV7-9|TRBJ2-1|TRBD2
TGTGCCAGCAGCTTAGGGGGGACTAGCGGGAGGGCTCGGCAGTTCTTC
CASSLGGTSGRARQFF
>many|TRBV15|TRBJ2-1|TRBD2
TGTGCCACCAGCAGGACTAGCGGGAGGGTGGCCAATGAGCAGTTCTTC
CATSRTSGRVANEQFF
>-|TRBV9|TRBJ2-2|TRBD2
TGTGCCAGCAGCGCATCCCCCGGGACTAGCGGCACCGGGGAGCTGTTTTTT
CASSASPGTSGTGELFF
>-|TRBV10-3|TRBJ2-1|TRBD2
TGTGCCATCAGGCGACTAGCGGGGGGCCAGTACAATGAGCAGTTCTTC
CAIRRLAGGQYNEQFF
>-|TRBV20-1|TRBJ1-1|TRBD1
TGCAGTGCTAGGATAGCGGGAGGGCAGGGGGCTCAGAACACTGAAGCTTTCTTT
CSARIAGGQGAQNTEAFF
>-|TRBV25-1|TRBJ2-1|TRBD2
TGTGCCAGCAGTACGGGACTAGTTTATTACAATGAGCAGTTCTTC
CASSTGLVYYNEQFF
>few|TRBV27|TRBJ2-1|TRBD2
TGTGCCAGGGGACTAGCGGACGCCAACAATGAGCAGTTCTTC
CARGLADANNEQFF
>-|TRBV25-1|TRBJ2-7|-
TGTGCCAGAACCCCTAGGTTCCGCTGGTTTGACGGGCAGTACTTC
CARTPRFRWFDGQYF
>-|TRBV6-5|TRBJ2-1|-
TGTGCCAGCAGTTACGGCTCCTCCGGAGGGTACAATGAGCAGTTCTTC
CASSYGSSGGYNEQFF
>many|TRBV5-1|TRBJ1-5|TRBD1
TGCGCCAGCAGAGGACAGGATAATCAGCCCCAGCATTTT
CASRGQDNQPQHF
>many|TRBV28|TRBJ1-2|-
TGTGCCAGCAGTTTCACCTATGGCTACACCTTC
CASSFTYGYTF
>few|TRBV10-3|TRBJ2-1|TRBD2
TGTGCCATCAGTTTTAGCGGGGGGGGCTACAATGAGCAGTTCTTC
CAISFSGGGYNEQFF
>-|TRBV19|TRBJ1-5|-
TGTGCCAGTAGTTGGGGAAATCAGCCCCAGCATTTT
CASSWGNQPQHF
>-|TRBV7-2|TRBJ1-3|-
TGTGCCAGCAGCCGCGACGGACGCGGGTTTGGAAACACCATATATTTT
CASSRDGRGFGNTIYF
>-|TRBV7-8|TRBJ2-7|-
TGTGCCAGCAGCTCACCAGGCAACGAGCAGTACTTC
CASSSPGNEQYF
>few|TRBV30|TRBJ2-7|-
TGTGCCTGGAGTGTACTTGTGGAACAGTACTTC
CAWSVLVEQYF
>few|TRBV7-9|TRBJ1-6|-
TGTGCCAGCAGCCCATCCGGGGTAGGGAATTCACCCCTCCACTTT
CASSPSGVGNSPLHF
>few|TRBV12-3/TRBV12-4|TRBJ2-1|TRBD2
TGTGCCAGCAGCTTCGCAACTAGCGGTCTCGGGAATGAGCAGTTCTTC
CASSFATSGLGNEQFF
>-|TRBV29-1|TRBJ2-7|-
TGCAGCGTTGAAGAATGGGTAGCTTTCTACAATGAGCAGTACTTC
CSVEEWVAFYNEQYF
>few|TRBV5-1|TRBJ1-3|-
TGCGCCAGCAGCTGGGACCGACCTGGAAACACCATATATTTT
CASSWDRPGNTIYF
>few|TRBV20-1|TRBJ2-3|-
TGCAGTGCTAGCAGGTCGTGGGCGCCTGACACAGATACGCAGTATTTT
CSASRSWAPDTDTQYF
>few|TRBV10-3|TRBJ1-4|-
TGTGCCATCAGTGAAGGTTATGAAAAACTGTTTTTT
CAISEGYEKLFF
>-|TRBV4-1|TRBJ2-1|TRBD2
TGCGCCAGCAGCCAAGGTGATAGCGGGGCGTACAATGAGCAGTTCTTC
CASSQGDSGAYNEQFF
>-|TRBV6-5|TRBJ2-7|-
TGTGCCAGCAGTTACTCCAGGTTTGGTGAGCAGTACTTC
CASSYSRFGEQYF
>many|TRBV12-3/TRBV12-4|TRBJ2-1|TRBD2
TGTGCCAGCAGTGGACCGGGGGGGAAGCAGTTCTTC
CASSGPGGKQFF
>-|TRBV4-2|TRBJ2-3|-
TGTGCCAGCAGCGCCCATGGTCGGGCAGATACGCAGTATTTT
CASSAHGRADTQYF
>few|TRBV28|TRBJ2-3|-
TGTGCCACCTCTCTTCAGTGGGCGGACACAGATACGCAGTATTTT
CATSLQWADTDTQYF
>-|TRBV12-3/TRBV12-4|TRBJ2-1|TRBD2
TGTGCCAGCAGTTTAGGGGCGGGAGTTCAGCAGTTCTTC
CASSLGAGVQQFF